Sequencing of this T cell receptor beta chain was carried out in a study of blood T cells in healthy people across ages. Through a sample-barcoded 5' primer and a J-beta primer mix, a second PCR was run for roughly 7 to 12 cycles. Each cDNA molecule was tagged by a template-switch adaptor with 12 random nucleotides. Each CDR3 protein gets one entry after TCRdb re-called the 5' RACE reads with MiXCR. The sample holds around 750,000 distinct CDR3 sequences, about 53% seen once. CDR1 and CDR2 (germline): KGHSH, LQKENI. The CDR3 is 14 residues long. V shed 4 bases and J shed 5 bases, with 14 bases lying between them.

The receptor's source is an elderly man in good health. Sequencing was carried out using blood. The chain has TRBV18 and TRBJ2-5, with D perhaps matching TRBD1 (5 bases). CDR3 loop: CASSRLGVEETQYF. The CDR3 bases are TGTGCCAGCTCACGCCTAGGGGTGGAGGAGACCCAGTACTTC.